This TCR beta chain was identified in a study of cytomegalovirus exposure and HLA in healthy donors (dated by TCRdb to the late 2010s). Turning to the overall study: An earlier analysis of under 600 of the donors reported 250 to 350 Gb of sequence data and some 120 million unique TCR beta sequences from some 180 million T cells. Approximately 300 gigabases of sequencing data and approximately 92 million unique TCR sequences made up an early release that covered several hundred HLA-typed donors. Among the roughly 390 genotyped donors, around 81% belonged to the genetic ancestry cluster associated with self-reported Caucasian donors. The study aimed to test whether signatures of past pathogen exposure could be identified by cataloging public T cell receptors. The T cell repertoires of 550 to 850 subjects were profiled by immunosequencing and related to cytomegalovirus serostatus. Along with the approximately 650-subject first cohort, a separate validation cohort of over a hundred different subjects was used. To predict cytomegalovirus infection status, the study combined high-throughput TCR immunosequencing, statistical association of individual TCRs with disease status, and machine learning. A later analysis re-examined previously published TCR beta repertoires from over 500 donors and added high-resolution HLA genotyping to investigate patterns of TCR occurrence. Rather than using new phenotypic data, the later analysis identified candidate immune exposures from TCR beta sequences and from how often those sequences occurred across donors. To decide whether each TCR beta V gene segment behaved as functional or pseudogenic, an earlier analysis of some 600 of the donors relied on high-throughput TCR beta sequencing. Donor age, sex, ethnicity and CMV serostatus were compiled alongside the repertoire data. In a later genetic analysis, genome-wide SNP genotypes for about 55% of the roughly 670 donors were used, and that subset was treated as a discovery cohort. All discovery cohort repertoires had been generated using a single sequencing platform. Class I and class II HLA loci were covered by the typing at four-digit resolution. Typing coverage varied by locus: about 620-630 donors for A, B, C, DRB1 and DQB1; approximately 520 for DQA1; some 610 for DPA1; 450 to 480 for DPB1. Roughly five DR-DQ haplotypes were treated as single units for association and clustering because of strong linkage in the cohort. Across around 400 genotyped donors of the cohort, an average of about 240,000 unique TCR beta nucleotide sequences per donor were sequenced, and 15% to 20% of those sequences were non-productive.

In total, approximately 700 healthy bone marrow donors made up the cohort. Cohort members were all nominally healthy when sampled, although unrecorded immune exposures were likely present. The donor tested CMV seropositive and was one of the 289 seropositive cohort members. A peripheral blood sample was collected from each donor, and TCR beta sequencing was performed on peripheral blood mononuclear cells. The Qiagen DNeasy Blood Extraction Kit was used to extract genomic DNA from the blood cell samples. Receptor amplification or capture employed the immunoSEQ multiplex PCR assay. A mixture of 60 forward primers for TCR Vbeta segments and 13 reverse primers for TCR Jbeta segments was used in the multiplex PCR. A multiplex PCR assay on genomic DNA amplified the CDR3 region of rearranged TCR beta genes. Amplified TCR beta libraries were sequenced as 87-base-pair reads on the Illumina HiSeq System. Per the authors' processing: In a later analysis, roughly 80 million unique TCR beta chains were counted across the roughly 670 repertoires, and roughly 11 million of these chains were shared by at least two donors. A nearest-neighbor algorithm error-corrected the raw reads and collapsed the reads into unique sequences, merging closely related sequences to remove PCR and sequencing errors. CDR3 sequences were aligned to IMGT reference sequences to assign V, D and J gene segments. For a sequence to be retained, a match of at least six nucleotides to both a V gene segment and a J gene segment was required. A rearrangement counted as productive if the CDR3 had no stop codons and remained in frame with V and J, and every other rearrangement counted as non-productive. Following IMGT convention, CDR3 was defined as the stretch from the second conserved V-encoded cysteine to the conserved J-encoded phenylalanine. Sequences without an unambiguous match to a single V gene segment were excluded from the earlier analysis of about 630 of the donors. An earlier analysis of several hundred of the donors called V segments functional above 56.7% productive rearrangements and segregating when the between-donor standard deviation exceeded 5%. To diagnose cytomegalovirus status from the catalog of TCR beta chain sequences, a statistical classification framework was built. In a later analysis, TCR nucleotide sequences were compared against IMGT/GENE-DB human TR gene sequences so that V and J genes could be assigned. The TCRdist pipeline was used in a later analysis to assign CDR3 sequences and most-parsimonious VDJ recombination scenarios. A later analysis defined each TCR beta chain by its CDR3 amino acid sequence plus V-gene family, and excluded reads lacking a unique V-gene family. A later analysis removed nearly 600 highly shared, low-generation-probability nucleotide sequences to deal with suspected cross-contamination and a sequencing artifact. In a later analysis, a clonal expansion index was calculated for each public chain from normalized within-repertoire ranks of inferred template counts. Generation probabilities in a later analysis came from a VDJ recombination model fitted to out-of-frame rearrangements, and those results were checked against IGoR. Hypergeometric tests were used in a later analysis to score TCR-TCR, TCR-HLA and TCR-CMV co-occurrence, with a repertoire-size bias correction applied to the TCR pairs. A later analysis estimated false discovery rates by permuting HLA or CMV assignments 20 times. In a later analysis, co-occurring TCRs were grouped with DBSCAN, and TCRdist sequence similarity was added when clustering was performed within HLA-allele-positive subsets. For co-occurrence clustering, repertoires with fewer than 30,000 or more than 120,000 public chains were excluded, along with 4 to 6 repertoires with anomalous nucleotide sharing. In its TCRdb copy, this immuneACCESS table keeps in-frame sequences only and misses some clones. Where compared with another copy, unresolved V genes explain less than half of these, and the others have no known cause. The V and J calls and the clone size are those of that table, but D and trimming were determined from the DNA. The sample contains about 160,000 clones, over 70% of them found a single time. About 7.4% of the sample belongs to the ten largest clones.

V is shortened by 3 bases, J by 0 bases, and the region joining them spans 23 bases. Including cysteine and phenylalanine, the CDR3 has 19 amino acids. Here the CDR3 DNA is all that survives: 57 bases in frame from base 1. CDR1 and CDR2 were assigned from the germline V gene (reference sequence) as MNHEY and SMNVEV. Study-wide findings and limitations: In a later analysis, several top co-occurrence clusters were reported to appear linked to parvovirus B19, influenza, CMV and Epstein-Barr virus. In both the original and validation cohorts, the classifier was reported to diagnose cytomegalovirus status with high specificity and sensitivity. According to a later analysis, most CMV-associated TCR beta chains appeared to be HLA-restricted, and the HLA associations seemed to be driven largely by CMV exposure. Sequencing depth was assumed to be roughly uniform across donors in the presence/absence analyses, though that assumption may not hold. Most TCR sequences were seen in very few donors, while some public TCRs were found in many individuals. The study listed approximately 150 TCR beta chains as associated with cytomegalovirus. Correlated functional status among segregating V segments might be attributable to linkage disequilibrium, but an unknown experimental factor could not be ruled out. According to a later genetic analysis, donors in an Asian-associated ancestry cluster had fewer N-insertions in productive TCRs than the roughly 700-donor mean. Only TCR beta chains were sequenced in this cohort, and the absence of alpha or paired-chain data limited detectable features. Because counts were too low, around 17 rarely observed V segments, including chromosome 9 orphons, were left out of the earlier analysis of some 640 of the donors. In vitro tests confirmed that a few of the cytomegalovirus-associated TCR beta chains recognize cytomegalovirus antigens. CMV serostatus was the only immune exposure information available for the cohort. The 87-base-pair reads could not distinguish some IMGT-functional V segments, including TRBV6-2 and TRBV6-3, so those segments were excluded. A cluster of highly shared sequence variants was judged likely to represent a technical artifact of the sequencing pipeline. In an earlier analysis of some 540 of the donors, most TCR beta V segments appeared in productive rearrangements about 87% or about 30% of the time, broadly matching IMGT annotations. A further reported finding was that TCR beta sequences accurately predicted the HLA-A and HLA-B alleles for most subjects in the first cohort. A later analysis found that HLA-associated TCR beta chains were more clonally expanded and had lower generation probabilities than equally common non-associated chains. V-gene and J-gene trimming of TCR beta chains was associated with a missense DCLRE1C variant in a later genetic analysis, and the association was replicated in an independent cohort. In a later analysis, the rate of TCR association differed among HLA loci, with DRB1 alleles having the most associated TCRs and HLA-C alleles having the fewest. In a later analysis, 15,000 to 20,000 TCR beta sequences were associated with specific HLA alleles at a false discovery rate of 0.05. Assigning TCR associations to individual alleles was difficult when HLA alleles, especially DR and DQ, strongly co-occurred. The authors suggested that the approach could potentially be generalized to other disease states and immunological phenotypes. Because HLA typing was missing for some donors at each locus, association tests included only the typed subset.

On this clone: The specificity of this receptor is unknown. Per-base qualities were not stored, and no clone one base away is much larger.

Sample: PBMCs. The receptor comes from a male donor in good health and CMV-seropositive. The chain is encoded by TRBV27 joined to TRBJ1-2; the D gene is possibly TRBD1, with 5 bases matching. The CDR3: CASSFRDYSTPGPNYGYTF. The sequenced DNA: TGTGCCAGCAGTTTCAGGGACTACTCTACACCCGGGCCTAACTATGGCTACACCTTC.